Below, 16 T cell receptor beta chains from the same sample are listed, as sequenced in a study of spatial heterogeneity in lung cancer. The sample's time point: sample taken at primary tumor resection. Whole RNA was taken from tumor, nontumor lung or frozen PBMC; it was then sequenced unsorted. Each CDR3 protein is one row after TCRdb ran MiXCR on the 5' RACE reads. Among tens of thousands of distinct CDR3 sequences listed, roughly 8.7% were seen once. The sequencing used PBMCs, collected at surgery. The receptors originated from a male donor with early-stage non-small cell lung cancer.

The V gene is TRBV6-1, the J gene TRBJ2-2, with 7 bases that match TRBD1. Germline values: CDR1 MNHNS, CDR2 SASEGT. CDR3 length: 15 residues. After removal of 5 bases from V and 4 bases from J, the junction contained 7 bases not matched to a gene. The chain's CDR3 is CASSLDRAPTGELFF. The CDR3 nucleotides read TGTGCCAGCAGTTTAGACAGGGCTCCCACCGGGGAGCTGTTTTTT.

This clonotype was counted only a few times. The chain carries TRBV5-4 and TRBJ2-7; D possibly corresponds to TRBD2 (5 bases). Between the trimmed V and J ends, which lost 3 bases and 1 base, there was a span of 17 bases. Per germline, CDR1 SGHNT and CDR2 YYREEE (reference sequence). The CDR3 loop spans 16 amino acids. The CDR3: CASSSIKGSESYEQYF. The CDR3 coding sequence is TGTGCCAGCAGCTCCATAAAAGGGAGTGAATCCTACGAGCAGTACTTC.

The rearrangement links TRBV27 to TRBJ1-4, with D maybe TRBD1 (5 bases). The CDR3 sequence is 16 residues long. Trimming took 6 bases from V and 7 from J, leaving 21 bases between them. Looked up from germline, CDR1 is MNHEY and CDR2 is SMNVEV (reference sequence). CDR3 loop: CASSLIRGAGGEKLFF. In nucleotides, the CDR3 is TGTGCCAGCAGCCTGATCCGGGGCGCGGGGGGTGAAAAACTGTTTTTT.

The CDR3 loop reads CASSLGLNNEQYF. CDR3 nucleotide sequence: TGCGCCAGCAGCTTGGGACTGAACAACGAGCAGTACTTC. The genes are TRBV5-1 and TRBJ2-7, with no clear D. The CDR3 length is 13 residues. Germline V lookup: CDR1 SGHRS, CDR2 YFSETQ. V lost 0 bases and J 5 bases, leaving 9 bases between the germline ends.

This clonotype was observed a few times. The genes are TRBV2 and TRBJ1-3; weak D call: TRBD1 (6 bases). CDR1 and CDR2 (germline): SNHLY, FYNNEI. This CDR3 is built from 21 residues. V dropped 1 base and J dropped 0 bases, with 25 bases sitting between them. CDR3 sequence (DNA): TGTGCCAGCAGTGAAGATCCGCAGGGGATTGTGTCCCTTTCCTCTGGAAACACCATATATTTT. Amino acids: CASSEDPQGIVSLSSGNTIYF.

J is TRBJ1-4 and V is TRBV6-4, with a possible D match to TRBD1 (5 bases). CDR3 length: 16 amino acids. The germline CDR1 and CDR2 sequences are MRHNA and SNTAGT. V was clipped by 4 bases and J by 0 bases, with 12 bases between them. CDR3 residues: CASSVRGRATNEKLFF. The CDR3 DNA reads as TGTGCCAGCAGTGTAAGGGGACGTGCAACTAATGAAAAACTGTTTTTT.

This clonotype was observed a handful of times. The genes are TRBV5-6 and TRBJ1-2; D unresolved. From germline, CDR1 is SGHDT and CDR2 YYEEEE. The CDR3 spans 15 residues. With 0 bases removed from V and 3 bases from J, the gap between germline ends came to 12 bases. In DNA, the CDR3 is TGTGCCAGCAGCTTGGTCCCCGGGAAGGACTATGGCTACACCTTC. Translated: CASSLVPGKDYGYTF.

This clonotype was counted ten times or more. The chain carries TRBV6-2 or TRBV6-3 and TRBJ2-5; weak D call: TRBD2 (6 bases). V was pared by 7 bases and J by 2 bases, with 11 bases between. The CDR3 consists of 13 residues. The germline V gene encodes CDR1 MNHEY and CDR2 SVGEGT. CDR3 coding DNA: TGTGCCAGCAAGGAGGGGACTCAAGAGACCCAGTACTTC. It codes for CASKEGTQETQYF.

In its sample, this clonotype was seen many times. V gene TRBV9 combines with J gene TRBJ2-1, with D unclear. The germline gives CDR1 SGDLS, CDR2 YYNGEE. V lost 0 bases to trimming and J lost 6 bases, with 7 bases between them. This CDR3 has 13 residues. CDR3 residues: CASSVEDLNEQFF. The DNA for the CDR3 is TGTGCCAGCAGCGTAGAGGACCTCAATGAGCAGTTCTTC. The entire variable domain, with the rest obtained from reference TRBV9 and TRBJ2-1, is as follows: DSGVTQTPKHLITATGQRVTLRCSPRSGDLSVYWYQQSLDQGLQFLIQYYNGEERAKGNILERFSAQQFPDLHSELNLSSLELGDSALYFCASSVEDLNEQFFGPGTRLTVL.

This clonotype was recorded many times. The chain recombines TRBV7-9 with TRBJ2-1; 9 bases map to TRBD2. V lost 11 bases to trimming and J lost 2 bases; unmatched junction nucleotides: 10. Germline-derived CDR1 and CDR2 are SEHNR and FQNEAQ (reference sequence). CDR3 length: 15 residues. The CDR3 DNA reads as TGTGCCTGCGCGGGGGGGCCCCCCGCCTACAATGAGCAGTTCTTC. This gives the protein CACAGGPPAYNEQFF.

This clonotype was recorded at least ten times. The chain uses TRBV27 and TRBJ1-1; 7 bases map to TRBD1. The CDR3 sequence is 15 residues long. The V gene's germline CDR1 is MNHEY and CDR2 SMNVEV (reference sequence). The trim removed 8 bases at V and 5 bases at J, leaving 14 bases unmatched. In nucleotides, the CDR3 is TGTGCCAGCGGCCCCGGAGACAGGGTAGGGACTGAAGCTTTCTTT. Its translation is CASGPGDRVGTEAFF.

This clonotype has more than one count but fewer than ten. This sequence joins TRBV3-1 and TRBJ2-2; possible D gene TRBD1, 7 bases. The CDR3 contains 15 residues. Germline V gives CDR1 LGHDT, CDR2 YNNKEL (reference sequence). V lost 4 bases to trimming and J lost 3 bases, with 12 bases between them. CDR3 nucleotides: TGTGCCAGCAGCCGCGGGGACAGCTACACCGGGGAGCTGTTTTTT. Residues: CASSRGDSYTGELFF.

The CDR3 nucleotides read TGTGCCAGCAGTCAGTCGACAGGGAACTATGAGCAGTTCTTC. Encoded protein: CASSQSTGNYEQFF. The chain carries TRBV4-2 and TRBJ2-1, with 7 bases matching TRBD1. The CDR3 has 14 amino acids. Per germline, CDR1 LGHNA and CDR2 YNFKEQ. The trim removed 6 bases at V and 8 bases at J, leaving 10 bases unmatched.

This clonotype appeared many times. The chain joins TRBV5-4 to TRBJ2-5; a possible D gene is TRBD1 (5 bases). V was trimmed by 1 base and J by 4 bases, leaving 14 bases between them. The CDR3 has 15 residues. The V gene's germline CDR1 is SGHNT and CDR2 YYREEE (reference sequence). The CDR3 loop reads CASSLSKTDLETQYF. The CDR3 bases are TGTGCCAGCAGCTTGTCAAAGACAGATTTAGAGACCCAGTACTTC.

This clonotype was observed at least ten times. The chain carries TRBV5-1 and TRBJ1-6, with TRBD1 as a possible D gene (5 bases). The CDR3 loop spans 14 amino acids. CDR1 is SGHRS and CDR2 is YFSETQ in the germline V gene. Trimming removed 0 bases at V and 8 bases at J, with 9 bases between. CDR3 amino acids: CASSLAPTDSPLHF. In DNA form, the CDR3 reads TGCGCCAGCAGCTTGGCTCCGACAGATTCACCCCTCCACTTT.

CDR3 sequence: CASTYGGEYNEQFF. As DNA, the CDR3 is TGTGCCAGCACCTACGGGGGCGAATACAATGAGCAGTTCTTC. V and J are TRBV6-2 or TRBV6-3 and TRBJ2-1, with D possibly being TRBD1 or TRBD2 (6 bases each). The CDR3 covers 14 residues. Germline CDR1 and CDR2: MNHEY and SVGEGT. With 7 bases removed from V and 4 bases from J, the gap between germline ends came to 14 bases.